A selection of T cell receptor beta chains follows, all from one sample in a study of cytomegalovirus exposure and HLA in healthy donors. Sequencing used immunoSEQ multiplex PCR; TCRdb keeps in-frame clones, though not all of them. The repertoire holds 150,000 to 200,000 clones, approximately 80% seen once, with around 3.1% in the top ten. Sequenced sample: PBMCs. These receptors were obtained from a male donor in good health and CMV-seronegative. The CDR3 runs from the conserved cysteine through the conserved F or W. A D gene is named only where the DNA matches it firmly. For some rows the clone size is stated as once, few or many, or as a class when expanded; others skip it.

v_gene	j_gene	abundance	d_gene	CDR3nt	CDR3aa
TRBV9	TRBJ1-2	-	-	TGTGCCAGCAGCGTCGGGGGAGACTATGGCTACACCTTC	CASSVGGDYGYTF
TRBV5-1	TRBJ2-5	-	TRBD2	TGCGCCAGCAGCACAGGTTCGGGGGTAGCGGGGATCAGAGAGACCCAGTACTTC	CASSTGSGVAGIRETQYF
TRBV9	TRBJ2-4	-	-	TGTGCCAGCAGCGTGGGGGAGGCGGCGAACATTCAGTACTTC	CASSVGEAANIQYF
TRBV28	TRBJ1-1	-	TRBD1	TGTGCCAGCAGCGGGACAGGGGAGGTCCCTGAAGCTTTCTTT	CASSGTGEVPEAFF
TRBV28	TRBJ2-5	-	TRBD2	TGTGCCAGCAGTTTGGGACTAGCGGGAAGGGAGACCCAGTACTTC	CASSLGLAGRETQYF
TRBV7-6	TRBJ2-7	few	TRBD2	TGTGCCAGCAGCTTGGTAGAGGGGGGGACTAGCGTCTACGAGCAGTACTTC	CASSLVEGGTSVYEQYF
TRBV5-4	TRBJ1-4	-	TRBD1	TGTGCCAGCAGCTTGGGGGACAGAGGAGATGAAAAACTGTTTTTT	CASSLGDRGDEKLFF
TRBV7-3	TRBJ2-7	once	TRBD1	TGTGCCAGCAGCCCACAGGGGAACTCCTACGAGCAGTACTTC	CASSPQGNSYEQYF
TRBV11-2	TRBJ1-3	-	TRBD1	TGTGCCAGCAGCTTGCGACAGGGGGCCTCGAGCTCTGGAAACACCATATATTTT	CASSLRQGASSSGNTIYF
TRBV9	TRBJ1-1	once	-	TGTGCCAGCAGCGTAGCGGGCGGACGAGGGAGGGACACTGAAGCTTTCTTT	CASSVAGGRGRDTEAFF
TRBV10-2	TRBJ2-7	-	-	TGCGCCAGCAGCCGATCCTACGAGCAGTACTTC	CASSRSYEQYF
TRBV10-3	TRBJ2-7	-	-	TGTGCCATCAGTGATCACCAGCGGGCCCGCTACGAGCAGTACTTC	CAISDHQRARYEQYF
TRBV19	TRBJ1-1	-	-	TGTGCCGTACGCACGGGGGGCAACACTGAAGCTTTCTTT	CAVRTGGNTEAFF
TRBV27	TRBJ2-1	-	TRBD1	TGTGCCAGCAGTTCACAGGACAGGGGTAATTTGGGCTACAATGAGCAGTTCTTC	CASSSQDRGNLGYNEQFF
TRBV27	TRBJ1-1	few	TRBD1	TGTGCCAGCAGTCTGGGACAGGGCTCTAACACTGAAGCTTTCTTT	CASSLGQGSNTEAFF
TRBV6-6	TRBJ1-2	-	-	TGTGCCAGCAGTTACATGGTAGGGAGTGGCTACACCTTC	CASSYMVGSGYTF
TRBV7-3	TRBJ2-1	-	-	TGTGCCAGCAGCCCTGGACTATTCAATGAGCAGTTCTTC	CASSPGLFNEQFF
TRBV11-3	TRBJ2-1	-	-	TGTGCCAGCAGCAAAAGTCGGGACTCCCAGTTCTTC	CASSKSRDSQFF
TRBV14	TRBJ2-3	-	-	TGTGCCAGCAGCCTCGGGAGTCGGGCAGATACGCAGTATTTT	CASSLGSRADTQYF
TRBV4-2	TRBJ2-7	-	-	TGTGCCAGCAGCCAAGAAGGACCCGGAGGCAGAGATTACGAGCAGTACTTC	CASSQEGPGGRDYEQYF
TRBV5-4	TRBJ1-1	-	-	TGTGCCAGCAGCTTGGGGACGCTGCGGGGGACTGAAGCTTTCTTT	CASSLGTLRGTEAFF
TRBV6-5	TRBJ1-2	once	TRBD1	TGTGCCAGCAGTTACGGACAGGGATCCTATGGCTACACCTTC	CASSYGQGSYGYTF
TRBV4-1	TRBJ2-2	-	-	TGCGCCAGCAGCCAAGAGCTAGGACAGAGGGTTCGGAACACCGGGGAGCTGTTTTTT	CASSQELGQRVRNTGELFF
TRBV2	TRBJ1-5	-	-	TGTGCCAGCAGTGGATTGGGGCACGATCAGCCCCAGCATTTT	CASSGLGHDQPQHF
TRBV4-3	TRBJ2-2	-	TRBD2	TGCGCCAGCAGCCAGGGGACTAGCGGCACCGGGGAGCTGTTTTTT	CASSQGTSGTGELFF
TRBV2	TRBJ2-7	-	-	TGTGCCAGCGGAAGGCGGGAGCAGTACTTC	CASGRREQYF
TRBV2	TRBJ1-2	-	TRBD1	TGTGCCAGCAGTCCCGACAGGGGCAACTATGGCTACACCTTC	CASSPDRGNYGYTF
TRBV7-8	TRBJ2-7	-	-	TGTGCCAGCAGCCTATGGGCGTTGTCCTACGAGCAGTACTTC	CASSLWALSYEQYF
TRBV5-6	TRBJ2-5	-	TRBD2	TGTGCCAGCAGCCGGAGGGGCGGGGGGGCCCAAGAGACCCAGTACTTC	CASSRRGGGAQETQYF
TRBV19	TRBJ1-1	-	TRBD1	TGTGCCAGTAGTTATTCCAGGGGGGTACACCCTGAAGCTTTCTTT	CASSYSRGVHPEAFF
TRBV18	TRBJ1-6	-	TRBD1	TGTGCCAGCTCACCGATGACAGGGGGCCGTTCACCCCTCCACTTT	CASSPMTGGRSPLHF
TRBV7-2	TRBJ2-5	few	-	TGTGCCAGCAGCTTAGCTCCTCCACTAGCCGGAGAGACCCAGTACTTC	CASSLAPPLAGETQYF
TRBV7-3	TRBJ2-2	once	-	TGTGCCAGCAGCTTAACGGCAACCCAGATTCCGAACACCGGGGAGCTGTTTTTT	CASSLTATQIPNTGELFF
TRBV6-6	TRBJ1-1	-	-	TGTGCCAGCAGTAGGAGGGAAATGAACACTGAAGCTTTCTTT	CASSRREMNTEAFF
TRBV30	TRBJ2-3	-	TRBD2	TGTGCCTGGAGTGTAGACAGGGTGTGGGCTAGCGGGGGGCCGGCAGATACGCAGTATTTT	CAWSVDRVWASGGPADTQYF
TRBV28	TRBJ1-6	-	-	TGTGCCAGCAGTTCCCCCCTGTCCCTCCACTTT	CASSSPLSLHF
TRBV11-2	TRBJ1-5	-	-	TGTGCCAGCAGCCTAGGCGGAGTTTATAGCAATCAGCCCCAGCATTTT	CASSLGGVYSNQPQHF
TRBV7-3	TRBJ2-1	-	-	TGTGCCAGCAGCTTACCCGGCCGTAGGGGGGGGTCCAATGAGCAGTTCTTC	CASSLPGRRGGSNEQFF
TRBV18	TRBJ1-2	-	-	TGTGCCAGCTCACCAGAGGGCTCAGCTGCCGTGTATGGCTACACCTTC	CASSPEGSAAVYGYTF
TRBV9	TRBJ2-3	-	-	TGTGCCAGCACGTCAGGGGAGGGAGATACGCAGTATTTT	CASTSGEGDTQYF
TRBV1	TRBJ1-2	-	-	TGCACCAGCAGCCATGGAGTCCCCGGCTACACCTTC	CTSSHGVPGYTF
TRBV30	TRBJ1-2	-	-	TGTGCCTGGGGACGGGGTACCAACTATGGCTACACCTTC	CAWGRGTNYGYTF
TRBV2	TRBJ1-4	-	-	TGTGCCAGCAAGGAGGGAGCTGAAAAACTGTTTTTT	CASKEGAEKLFF
TRBV6-5	TRBJ1-2	-	-	TGTGCCAGCAGTTACTCGAGTCGGACAGCTAACTATGGCTACACCTTC	CASSYSSRTANYGYTF